Each of the 18 T cell receptor beta chains below was sequenced from the same sample in a study of blood T cell repertoires in COVID-19. Assay: immunoSEQ multiplex PCR; the TCRdb copy retains only in-frame clones and omits some. Of 150,000 to 200,000 clones in the sample, roughly 80% were seen once. The sample taken for sequencing was peripheral blood. The receptors were gathered from a man in his fifties or sixties with active or convalescent COVID-19.

The chain carries TRBV11-2 and TRBJ2-7; tentatively, D is TRBD1 (5 bases). V lost 3 bases to trimming and J lost 6 bases, with 15 bases between them. CDR3 length equals 14 residues. From germline, CDR1 is SGHAT and CDR2 FQNNGV. The CDR3 DNA follows: TGTGCCAGCAGCTTGAGTCCGGCAGGGTCCGAGCAGTACTTC. Its protein product is CASSLSPAGSEQYF.

The chain uses TRBV18 and TRBJ2-1, with 9 bases identical to TRBD2. This CDR3 comprises 15 residues. CDR1 is KGHSH, CDR2 LQKENI, per germline. Trimming took 3 bases from V and 4 from J; bases not matched to a gene: 4. The CDR3 DNA is TGTGCCAGCTCACCGACTAGCGGAATTTACAATGAGCAGTTCTTC. Translated: CASSPTSGIYNEQFF.

The CDR3 DNA reads TGTGCCAGCAGTTCCGCCTTGCCCTACCAGGGAAGCTCCTACGAGCAGTACTTC. It specifies CASSSALPYQGSSYEQYF. This chain joins TRBV27 and TRBJ2-7; maybe TRBD1 (5 bases). Germline V gene data show CDR1 as MNHEY and CDR2 as SMNVEV (reference sequence). V was shortened by 4 bases and J by 0 bases, with 22 bases between the two germline ends. The CDR3 extends over 18 amino acids.

The chain couples TRBV12-3 or TRBV12-4 to TRBJ2-7, with D maybe TRBD1 (5 bases). The CDR3 is 12 residues long. The V end lost 8 bases, the J end lost 1 base, and 9 bases lay between the germline ends. The CDR3 reads CASSTDSYEQYF. The CDR3 coding sequence is TGTGCCAGCTCGACAGATTCCTACGAGCAGTACTTC.

This sequence joins TRBV14 and TRBJ1-2; TRBD1 is a possible D gene (6 bases). Germline V gene lookup returns CDR1 SGHDN and CDR2 FVKESK. V was pared by 4 bases and J by 4 bases, with 19 bases between. The CDR3 covers 16 residues. CDR3: CASSPGAVGGLYGYTF. The CDR3 DNA reads TGTGCCAGCAGCCCGGGGGCTGTCGGGGGGCTCTATGGCTACACCTTC.

The chain is built from TRBV6-5 and TRBJ2-1; 7 bases are shared with TRBD2. This CDR3 has 15 residues. Germline loops: CDR1 MNHEY, CDR2 SVGAGI. With V trimmed by 4 bases and J by 4 bases, 7 bases remained unmatched. CDR3 loop: CASSSGTIFYNEQFF. The CDR3 DNA reads as TGTGCCAGCAGTTCCGGGACTATCTTTTACAATGAGCAGTTCTTC.

As regards this clone: Other DNA sequences in this specimen translate into the identical CDR3. This rearrangement joins TRBV5-1 to TRBJ2-3, with D unresolved. V lost 0 bases and J lost 0, with 5 bases in between. This CDR3 has 14 residues. Germline lookup yields CDR1 SGHRS and CDR2 YFSETQ. CDR3 DNA sequence: TGCGCCAGCAGCTTGGACTCTAGCACAGATACGCAGTATTTT. This codes for CASSLDSSTDTQYF.

This chain uses TRBV7-2 with TRBJ1-1, with 10 bases fitting TRBD1. The CDR3 sequence is 18 residues long. Germline CDR1 reads SGHTA; CDR2 reads FQGNSA. The V segment lost 1 base and the J segment 1 base; nucleotides outside the gene matches: 9. In DNA form, the CDR3 reads TGTGCCAGCAGCTTAGAGACAGGGGGCAGTGGGAGGAACACTGAAGCTTTCTTT. Translation: CASSLETGGSGRNTEAFF.

This clone has only a few counts. J is TRBJ1-3 and V is TRBV18; D is undetermined. V lost 10 bases, J lost 0 bases, and 13 bases lay in between. The CDR3 runs 14 residues. Germline V lookup: CDR1 KGHSH, CDR2 LQKENI. CDR3 in amino acids: CATLVPSSGNTIYF. CDR3 nucleotide sequence: TGTGCCACCCTTGTACCGAGCTCTGGAAACACCATATATTTT. Filled out from reference TRBV18 and TRBJ1-3, the complete variable domain reads NAGVMQNPRHLVRRRGQEARLRCSPMKGHSHVYWYRQLPEEGLKFMVYLQKENIIDESGMPKERFSAEFPKEGPSILRIQQVVRGDSAAYFCATLVPSSGNTIYFGEGSWLTVV.

This rearrangement joins TRBV28 to TRBJ2-7; 7 nucleotides align to TRBD2. Trimming took 5 bases from V and 6 from J; bases not matched to a gene: 13. The germline V gene has CDR1 MDHEN and CDR2 SYDVKM. There are 15 residues in the CDR3. CDR3 in amino acids: CASSLVGRGVSEQYF. The CDR3 DNA reads as TGTGCCAGCAGTCTAGTGGGGAGGGGAGTCTCCGAGCAGTACTTC.

The chain couples TRBV27 to TRBJ2-7, with 10 nucleotides matching TRBD2. The J segment lost 6 bases and the V segment lost 6 bases, leaving 5 bases of the junction unmatched. This CDR3 spans 13 amino acids. Germline V gene lookup returns CDR1 MNHEY and CDR2 SMNVEV (reference sequence). CDR3 loop: CASRIAGGREQYF. In nucleotides, the CDR3 is TGTGCCAGCAGAATAGCGGGAGGACGCGAGCAGTACTTC.

The CDR3 spells CACEGKEGYEQYF. Written as DNA, the CDR3 is TGTGCCTGTGAAGGAAAGGAGGGCTACGAGCAGTACTTC. The chain couples TRBV30 to TRBJ2-7, with D possibly TRBD2 on 6 matching bases. Per germline, CDR1 GTSNPN and CDR2 SVGIG (reference sequence). The CDR3 spans 13 residues. V was pared by 6 bases and J by 3 bases, with 15 bases between.

The chain has TRBV27 and TRBJ1-5; weak D call: TRBD1 (5 bases). V shed 1 base and J shed 7 bases, with 11 bases lying between them. This CDR3 region has 14 residues. CDR1 is MNHEY, CDR2 SMNVEV, per germline (reference sequence). As DNA, the CDR3 is TGTGCCAGCAGTTTATTGGCAGGGTTCCAGCCCCAGCATTTT. Its translation is CASSLLAGFQPQHF.

The chain uses TRBV6-6 and TRBJ1-5; 8 bases map to TRBD1. The V and J ends lost 8 bases and 3 bases, in that order; junction bases with no gene match: 6. This CDR3 is 14 amino acids long. The germline CDR1 and CDR2 sequences are MNHNY and SVGAGI (reference sequence). CDR3 residues: CASGGQGDNQPQHF. In DNA form, the CDR3 reads TGTGCCAGCGGTGGACAGGGTGACAATCAGCCCCAGCATTTT.

V and J are TRBV6-5 and TRBJ2-3; tentatively, D is TRBD1 (5 bases). The CDR3 length is 14 residues. Germline loops: CDR1 MNHEY, CDR2 SVGAGI. Trimming removed 5 bases at V and 3 bases at J, with 12 bases between. In nucleotides, the CDR3 is TGTGCCAGCAGTCGACAGAGCTTTACAGATACGCAGTATTTT. It encodes CASSRQSFTDTQYF.

V gene TRBV30 combines with J gene TRBJ2-7; 15 bases agree with TRBD2. The CDR3 loop spans 16 amino acids. Per the germline V gene, CDR1 is GTSNPN and CDR2 is SVGIG (reference sequence). The J segment lost 7 bases and the V segment lost 4 bases, leaving 11 bases of the junction unmatched. The CDR3, as DNA: TGTGCCTGGACCAGCGGACTAGCGGGAGGGCCTGGAGAGCAGTACTTC. It is translated as CAWTSGLAGGPGEQYF.

This clone was recorded once. V usage is TRBV27 and J usage is TRBJ2-3; 11 bases match TRBD2. V lost 5 bases and J lost 2; bases outside the gene matches: 6. Germline V CDR1 and CDR2: MNHEY, SMNVEV (reference sequence). CDR3 length: 16 amino acids. The CDR3 is CASSILLAGATDTQYF. For the CDR3, the DNA is TGTGCCAGCAGTATTCTACTAGCGGGAGCCACAGATACGCAGTATTTT.

This clone was picked up many times. The sample holds other DNA sequences that translate to the same CDR3. The rearrangement joins TRBV2 to TRBJ1-6, with 9 bases matching TRBD1. Germline CDR1 and CDR2: SNHLY and FYNNEI. The CDR3 is made up of 15 amino acids. The J segment lost 7 bases and the V segment lost 3 bases, leaving 4 bases of the junction unmatched. CDR3 sequence: CASSELGQGNSPLHF. CDR3 coding DNA: TGTGCCAGCAGTGAGCTGGGACAGGGAAATTCACCCCTCCACTTT.